This T cell receptor (beta chain) was obtained from a study of graft-versus-host responses after intestinal transplantation. Tissue from the graft was processed to free its intraepithelial and lamina propria lymphocytes. This clone came up a few times. Data came from immunoSEQ multiplex PCR; TCRdb stores just in-frame clones and leaves some out. The table lists about 11,000 clones, under 80% of them singletons. Specimen: ileum tissue, collected 23 days after intestinal transplant. This TCR derives from a human patient who received an intestinal transplant, so some T cells may come from the graft donor.

Here the CDR3 DNA reads TGTGCCAGCAGCTTAGGGGGGGACCTGCGCAATGAGCAGTTCTTC. Its protein product is CASSLGGDLRNEQFF. This chain connects TRBV9 to TRBJ2-1, with D possibly matching TRBD2 (7 bases). The V end was cut by 4 bases, the J end by 6 bases, with 17 bases between. From germline, CDR1 is SGDLS and CDR2 YYNGEE. CDR3 length equals 15 residues.